These 4 T cell receptor beta chains share one sample of origin, sequenced in a study of Ad26.COV2.S vaccination and SARS-CoV-2 variants. Treatment denoted: around 19 received Ad26.COV2.S at low or high dose, single or two shots; roughly five received placebo; per-sample allocation not given. Samples analyzed were those drawn on day 63 after the first vaccine or placebo injection. Data came from immunoSEQ multiplex PCR; TCRdb stores just in-frame clones and leaves some out. In the table there are 430,000 or so clones, roughly 90% of which are singletons. Material: peripheral blood, obtained in a trial of Ad26.COV2.S vaccine versus placebo. The receptors originated from a person aged 18-65 years who received the Ad26.COV2.S COVID-19 vaccine or a placebo.

This clone ranks as medium-sized. The V call is TRBV4-2, the J call TRBJ2-6, with a weak D call TRBD1 (6 bases). The germline V gene encodes CDR1 LGHNA and CDR2 YNFKEQ. Trimming stripped 1 base from V and 0 bases from J, with 13 bases between. The CDR3 contains 18 residues. In nucleotides, the CDR3 is TGTGCCAGCAGCCAAGGGGGGCTAGAGAGCTCTGGGGCCAACGTCCTGACTTTC. This codes for CASSQGGLESSGANVLTF.

The chain employs TRBV19 and TRBJ2-1, with D possibly TRBD2 on 5 matching bases. The CDR3 totals 16 residues. CDR1 is LNHDA and CDR2 is SQIVND in the germline V gene (reference sequence). The V gene lost 1 base and the J gene lost 4 bases, with 14 bases spanning the gap. The CDR3 reads CASSIGQVRAYNEQFF. The CDR3 nucleotides are TGTGCCAGTAGTATAGGTCAGGTGCGGGCGTACAATGAGCAGTTCTTC.

The rearrangement links TRBV28 to TRBJ2-7; perhaps TRBD1 as D (6 bases). From germline, CDR1 is MDHEN and CDR2 SYDVKM. The V end lost 6 bases, the J end lost 3 bases, and 30 bases lay between the germline ends. CDR3 size: 19 residues. DNA for the CDR3: TGTGCCAGCAGGTCAAGCTCCCGAACGAACAGGGTAGCAAGCTACGAGCAGTACTTC. Amino acids: CASRSSSRTNRVASYEQYF.

The chain has TRBV4-3 and TRBJ1-1, with D unresolved. The V end was cut by 1 base, the J end by 6 bases, with 12 bases between. The CDR3 has 14 amino acids. Germline V gene sequence: CDR1 LGHNA, CDR2 YSLEER. The DNA of the CDR3 is TGCGCCAGCAGCCAAGGGGGTGGCCAGGCTGAAGCTTTCTTT. The encoded protein is CASSQGGGQAEAFF.